These 12 T cell receptor beta chains were all obtained from the same sample, sequenced in a study of neoadjuvant anti-PD-1 for oral cavity cancer. Clones were sequenced by immunoSEQ multiplex PCR, and TCRdb holds only the in-frame ones, with some missing. The data contain about 72,000 clones, about 83% of them singletons. This sample comprised PBMCs, obtained before nivolumab (anti-PD-1) treatment. The origin of the receptors is a person between 40 and 80 years old with oral cavity squamous cell carcinoma.

The V call is TRBV30, the J call TRBJ2-7; weak D call: TRBD2 (5 bases). This CDR3 spans 14 amino acids. Germline V gene data show CDR1 as GTSNPN and CDR2 as SVGIG (reference sequence). Trimming pared 1 base from V and 2 bases from J, leaving 12 bases between. The chain's CDR3 is CAWSARTLAYEQYF. The CDR3 coding sequence is TGTGCCTGGAGTGCCCGGACTCTTGCCTACGAGCAGTACTTC.

The chain combines TRBV5-4 with TRBJ2-1; 10 nucleotides agree with TRBD2. Unmatched junction bases numbered 2, after V lost 3 bases and J lost 5 bases. Per germline, CDR1 SGHNT and CDR2 YYREEE (reference sequence). This CDR3 has 14 amino acids. The DNA of the CDR3 is TGTGCCAGCAGCTCGGGACTAGCGAACAATGAGCAGTTCTTC. This codes for CASSSGLANNEQFF. Complete variable domain (other parts from reference TRBV5-4 and TRBJ2-1): ETGVTQSPTHLIKTRGQQVTLRCSSQSGHNTVSWYQQALGQGPQFIFQYYREEENGRGNFPPRFSGLQFPNYSSELNVNALELDDSALYLCASSSGLANNEQFFGPGTRLTVL.

The chain recombines TRBV5-4 with TRBJ1-2; D gene unclear. The CDR3 totals 13 residues. Germline V gene lookup returns CDR1 SGHNT and CDR2 YYREEE (reference sequence). Trimming took off 0 bases at V and 8 bases at J, with 11 bases between the two ends. The DNA of the CDR3 is TGTGCCAGCAGCTTGGAAGGGTTCAGGGGCTACACCTTC. As protein: CASSLEGFRGYTF.

The genes are TRBV5-4 and TRBJ2-5, with TRBD2 matching over 7 bases. Unmatched junction bases numbered 10, after V lost 0 bases and J lost 5 bases. Germline lookup yields CDR1 SGHNT and CDR2 YYREEE (reference sequence). The CDR3 length is 16 residues. The chain's CDR3 is CASSLGGGPQWETQYF. CDR3 DNA sequence: TGTGCCAGCAGCTTGGGCGGGGGACCCCAGTGGGAGACCCAGTACTTC.

The chain has TRBV18 and TRBJ2-1; D possibly matches TRBD1 or TRBD2 (5 bases each). The CDR3 has 14 residues. Germline-derived CDR1 and CDR2 are KGHSH and LQKENI. The V end lost 3 bases, the J end lost 5 bases, and 11 bases lay between the germline ends. The CDR3 reads CASSPFRDHNEQFF. CDR3 bases: TGTGCCAGCTCACCCTTCCGGGACCACAATGAGCAGTTCTTC.

This chain links TRBV7-3 with TRBJ1-5; 8 bases are shared with TRBD1. This CDR3 has 14 residues. V lost 5 bases to trimming and J lost 4 bases; unmatched junction nucleotides: 4. The germline CDR1 and CDR2 sequences are SGHTA and FQGTGA. The CDR3 DNA reads TGTGCCAGCAGCCTGGACAGGGAAAATCAGCCCCAGCATTTT. Translating gives CASSLDRENQPQHF.

The chain has TRBV7-9 and TRBJ2-7; 7 nucleotides line up with TRBD2. The CDR3 is made up of 14 amino acids. V shed 5 bases and J 0 bases; nucleotides not matched to a gene: 4. Looked up from germline, CDR1 is SEHNR and CDR2 is FQNEAQ (reference sequence). Here the CDR3 DNA reads TGTGCCAGCAGCCAAGCGGGATCCTCCTACGAGCAGTACTTC. Its translation: CASSQAGSSYEQYF.

V gene TRBV11-3 combines with J gene TRBJ2-2; 7 bases fit TRBD2. This CDR3 is built from 15 residues. Trimming at V came to 6 bases and at J to 0 bases, leaving 4 bases not matched to a gene. CDR1 and CDR2 (germline): SGHNT, YENEEA. The CDR3 here is CASSSSGSNTGELFF. For the CDR3, the DNA is TGTGCCAGCAGTTCTAGCGGCTCGAACACCGGGGAGCTGTTTTTT.

In its sample, this clone was seen a few times. The chain recombines TRBV7-9 with TRBJ1-3; the D is unclear. The germline V gene encodes CDR1 SEHNR and CDR2 FQNEAQ (reference sequence). V lost 1 base, J lost 4 bases, and 5 bases lay in between. CDR3 length: 13 residues. For the CDR3, the DNA is TGTGCCAGCAGCTTAGAAGGGGGAAACACCATATATTTT. Residues: CASSLEGGNTIYF.

The chain's CDR3 is CASSSLTLREKLFF. CDR3 nucleotides: TGTGCCAGCAGTTCTTTGACACTCCGGGAAAAACTGTTTTTT. The chain couples TRBV27 to TRBJ1-4; D not certain. V was cut by 4 bases and J by 8 bases, with 14 bases left in between. The CDR3 spans 14 residues. CDR1 is MNHEY and CDR2 is SMNVEV in the germline V gene (reference sequence). Full variable domain (remainder filled in from reference TRBV27 and TRBJ1-4): EAQVTQNPRYLITVTGKKLTVTCSQNMNHEYMSWYRQDPGLGLRQIYYSMNVEVTDKGDVPEGYKVSRKEKRNFPLILESPSPNQTSLYFCASSSLTLREKLFFGSGTQLSVL.

The chain links TRBV2 to TRBJ2-7, with a weak D call TRBD1 (6 bases). Germline-derived CDR1 and CDR2 are SNHLY and FYNNEI. Trimming removed 7 bases from V and 4 bases from J, with 17 bases in between. This CDR3 contains 14 residues. The CDR3 protein is CASKVQGPAYEQYF. As DNA, the CDR3 is TGTGCCAGCAAGGTACAGGGTCCAGCGTACGAGCAGTACTTC.

The chain carries TRBV30 and TRBJ2-2; D unclear. The germline V gene has CDR1 GTSNPN and CDR2 SVGIG (reference sequence). The length of the CDR3 is 12 residues. V dropped 3 bases and J dropped 7 bases, with 9 bases sitting between them. CDR3: CAWSRSHGELFF. In DNA form, the CDR3 reads TGTGCCTGGAGCCGATCCCACGGGGAGCTGTTTTTT.